Following are 17 T cell receptor beta chains from one sample sequenced in a study of naive and memory T cell subsets. Whole-study results and caveats: Especially in CD8 cells, naive repertoires contained a few larger clonotypes, possibly CD45RA-re-expressing memory cells.

No antigen has been identified for these receptors. The beta constant-region primer was an equimolar mix of two oligonucleotides covering TRBC1 and TRBC2. Four rounds of PCR amplified the ligated cDNA using nested alpha and beta constant-region primers plus SP2. Each CDR3 protein gets one entry after TCRdb re-called the UMI-ligation and nested PCR reads with MiXCR. The sample has around 140,000 distinct CDR3 sequences, under 25% seen once. The sequenced sample was naive CD8+ T cells from blood. The source is a human donor in good health.

This clonotype was seen only a few times. The chain recombines TRBV11-2 with TRBJ2-3; a weak D match, TRBD1 (6 bases). This CDR3 is 17 amino acids long. The ends were cut back, 1 base at V and 2 bases at J, with 16 bases in the middle. Germline CDR1 reads SGHAT; CDR2 reads FQNNGV. CDR3 sequence reads: CASSLAPPGHLTDTQYF. The CDR3 DNA is TGTGCCAGCAGCTTAGCGCCACCGGGACACCTCACAGATACGCAGTATTTT.

The chain links TRBV12-3 or TRBV12-4 to TRBJ2-2; TRBD2 agrees at 8 bases. V lost 2 bases and J lost 4; bases outside the gene matches: 3. This CDR3 has 15 amino acids. This CDR3 reads CASSLTGGGTGELFF. In DNA, the CDR3 is TGTGCCAGCAGTTTAACGGGAGGGGGCACCGGGGAGCTGTTTTTT.

The chain employs TRBV29-1 and TRBJ1-1, with D unresolved. In germline, CDR1 is SQVTM, CDR2 ANQGSEA. Deletions cut 5 bases from V and 4 bases from J, with 20 bases between. This CDR3 contains 15 residues. The chain's CDR3 is CSVITPARSGTEAFF. CDR3 coding DNA: TGCAGCGTTATCACTCCCGCAAGGTCTGGCACTGAAGCTTTCTTT.

This clonotype showed up just a few times. The chain combines TRBV12-3 or TRBV12-4 with TRBJ1-5; tentative D call: TRBD1 (6 bases). This CDR3 contains 16 residues. Between the trimmed V and J ends, which lost 8 bases and 3 bases, there was a span of 20 bases. The CDR3 bases are TGTGCCAGCGACAACATGGATACGGGACACAATCAGCCCCAGCATTTT. Amino acids: CASDNMDTGHNQPQHF.

The rearrangement uses TRBV4-3 and TRBJ1-4, with D perhaps TRBD1 (5 bases). V was trimmed by 0 bases and J by 7 bases, leaving 15 bases between them. Germline CDR1 and CDR2: LGHNA and YSLEER. CDR3 length equals 16 residues. The CDR3, as DNA: TGCGCCAGCAGCCAAGATGTCGAGGCGGGGGGTGAAAAACTGTTTTTT. Protein: CASSQDVEAGGEKLFF.

V is TRBV6-4 and J is TRBJ2-1, with D perhaps given as TRBD1 or TRBD2 (5 bases each). Germline lookup yields CDR1 MRHNA and CDR2 SNTAGT. This CDR3 is 16 amino acids long. Trimming stripped 4 bases from V and 9 bases from J, with 22 bases between. CDR3 residues: CASSAWGFGSTGEQFF. DNA of the CDR3: TGTGCCAGCAGTGCCTGGGGGTTCGGATCTACTGGTGAGCAGTTCTTC.

The rearrangement uses TRBV9 and TRBJ1-1, with D tentatively TRBD1 (6 bases). The V end was cut by 0 bases, the J end by 5 bases, with 14 bases between. This CDR3 has 15 residues. Germline CDR1 SGDLS, CDR2 YYNGEE. Here the CDR3 reads CASSVEYRGGTEAFF. DNA of the CDR3: TGTGCCAGCAGCGTAGAGTATCGAGGGGGGACTGAAGCTTTCTTT.

This clonotype occurred a few times. The V gene is TRBV3-1, the J gene TRBJ2-7; weak D call: TRBD2 (6 bases). Per the germline V gene, CDR1 is LGHDT and CDR2 is YNNKEL (reference sequence). The CDR3 runs 12 residues. Trimming stripped 4 bases from V and 7 bases from J, with 11 bases between. The CDR3 loop is CASSLGLREQYF. The CDR3 DNA reads TGTGCCAGCAGCCTGGGACTGCGGGAGCAGTACTTC.

The table lists this clonotype with a few counts. The J gene is TRBJ2-7, the V gene TRBV27; weak D call: TRBD1 (6 bases). This CDR3 region has 16 residues. Per the germline V gene, CDR1 is MNHEY and CDR2 is SMNVEV (reference sequence). Trimming removed 7 bases from V and 3 bases from J, with 22 bases in between. In nucleotides, the CDR3 is TGTGCCAGCAAATCCAAAGGGGGAGTGGGCTACTACGAGCAGTACTTC. This codes for CASKSKGGVGYYEQYF.

The gene calls are TRBV20-1 and TRBJ1-5, with D possibly matching TRBD1 (6 bases). This CDR3 contains 14 residues. Germline CDR1 DFQATT, CDR2 SNEGSKA (reference sequence). V was pared by 6 bases and J by 3 bases, with 15 bases between. The DNA of the CDR3 is TGCAGTGCAGGGACATTCAAGAACAATCAGCCCCAGCATTTT. Translation gives CSAGTFKNNQPQHF.

A few counts support this clonotype. The CDR3 loop reads CATSDWRTGDEQYF. In nucleotides, the CDR3 is TGTGCCACCAGTGATTGGAGGACAGGGGACGAGCAGTACTTC. This rearrangement joins TRBV24-1 to TRBJ2-7, with TRBD1 matching 9 bases. This CDR3 contains 14 residues. Germline V gives CDR1 KGHDR, CDR2 SFDVKD. J lost 5 bases, V lost 2 bases, and 3 bases had no gene match.

The chain couples TRBV28 to TRBJ2-7; D may be TRBD2 (6 bases). This CDR3 comprises 15 residues. CDR1 is MDHEN, CDR2 SYDVKM, per germline. V dropped 5 bases and J dropped 3 bases, with 17 bases sitting between them. CDR3: CASSPPEAGYYEQYF. The CDR3 DNA reads as TGTGCCAGCAGTCCACCCGAGGCGGGGTACTACGAGCAGTACTTC.

This clonotype was observed a few times. This chain links TRBV12-5 with TRBJ2-3, with a weak D call TRBD2 (6 bases). Trimming cost V 3 bases and J 2 bases, with 12 bases left between them. The germline V gene has CDR1 LGHNT and CDR2 FRNRAP. This CDR3 has 15 residues. The CDR3 region is CASGLGSGPTDTQYF. CDR3 nucleotides: TGTGCTAGTGGTTTAGGTAGCGGACCCACAGATACGCAGTATTTT.

This clonotype was observed a handful of times. The chain combines TRBV6-2 or TRBV6-3 with TRBJ2-7, with D perhaps assigned TRBD1 or TRBD2 (5 bases each). Germline lookup yields CDR1 MNHEY and CDR2 SVGEGT. V was pared by 6 bases and J by 5 bases, with 17 bases between. This CDR3 is built from 14 residues. CDR3 bases: TGTGCCAGCAGCCCCGGGACGTCGTTTGACGAGCAGTACTTC. Its translation: CASSPGTSFDEQYF.

The chain joins TRBV28 to TRBJ2-1, with 10 nucleotides matching TRBD2. CDR3 size: 13 residues. The V segment lost 8 bases and the J segment 7 bases; nucleotides outside the gene matches: 5. From germline, CDR1 is MDHEN and CDR2 SYDVKM. CDR3 amino acids: CASRVAGGNEQFF. The CDR3 coding sequence is TGTGCCAGCCGAGTAGCGGGAGGTAATGAGCAGTTCTTC.

The chain uses TRBV4-1 and TRBJ2-7; D assignment may be TRBD1 or TRBD2 (5 bases each). Germline V gene lookup returns CDR1 MGHRA and CDR2 YSYEKL. This CDR3 has 18 amino acids. Trimming took off 2 bases at V and 4 bases at J, with 24 bases between the two ends. Here the CDR3 DNA reads TGCGCCAGCAGCCAAAATAACCTGGGACCCTGGACAAATTACGAGCAGTACTTC. Translation gives CASSQNNLGPWTNYEQYF.

This clonotype was recorded a few times. V gene TRBV4-3 combines with J gene TRBJ2-1; D not certain. V lost 0 bases and J lost 0, with 6 bases in between. The CDR3 has 15 residues. Germline V lookup: CDR1 LGHNA, CDR2 YSLEER. The CDR3 DNA reads as TGCGCCAGCAGCCAAGATGAAGGCTCCTACAATGAGCAGTTCTTC. As protein: CASSQDEGSYNEQFF.